Below are 22 T cell receptor beta chains sequenced from a single sample in a study of blood T cell repertoires in COVID-19. The repertoire was sequenced with immunoSEQ multiplex PCR; TCRdb's copy has only in-frame clones and lacks some. The sample holds about 160,000 clones, roughly 83% seen once. The sequenced sample was peripheral blood. The source of these receptors is a woman of 80 years or more with active or convalescent COVID-19.

V and J are TRBV6-5 and TRBJ1-2; the D gene is possibly TRBD1 (6 bases). Germline-derived CDR1 and CDR2 are MNHEY and SVGAGI. CDR3 length: 14 residues. Trimming stripped 4 bases from V and 8 bases from J, with 17 bases between. The CDR3 loop is CASSSWDTSLGYTF. In DNA, the CDR3 is TGTGCCAGCAGTTCCTGGGACACCAGCCTGGGCTACACCTTC.

The rearrangement links TRBV6-5 to TRBJ2-7; TRBD1 agrees at 12 bases. V trimming: 5 bases; J trimming: 2 bases; junction bases outside the gene matches: 4. In germline, CDR1 is MNHEY, CDR2 SVGAGI. The CDR3 spans 15 residues. This CDR3 reads CASSPGTGGPYEQYF. DNA for the CDR3: TGTGCCAGCAGTCCTGGGACAGGGGGCCCCTACGAGCAGTACTTC.

The rearrangement links TRBV6-5 to TRBJ2-7; D perhaps matches TRBD2 (5 bases). This CDR3 spans 15 amino acids. V lost 7 bases to trimming and J lost 2 bases, with 18 bases between them. CDR1 is MNHEY and CDR2 is SVGAGI in the germline V gene. DNA for the CDR3: TGTGCCAGCAAGGGAGACGGGGAACCGACCTACGAGCAGTACTTC. It codes for CASKGDGEPTYEQYF.

This clone has only a few counts. CDR3 nucleotide sequence: TGTGCCAGCAGTTTAGGACAGGGGATCGGCTACACCTTC. This gives the protein CASSLGQGIGYTF. The chain is built from TRBV12-3 or TRBV12-4 and TRBJ1-2, with 8 bases aligning to TRBD1. The CDR3 contains 13 residues. V dropped 1 base and J dropped 8; count of bases not matched to a gene: 3.

This clone was counted between two and nine times. The chain uses TRBV18 and TRBJ1-3; 10 nucleotides align to TRBD1. The ends lost 3 bases at V and 0 bases at J; junction bases unmatched: 2. CDR1 is KGHSH, CDR2 LQKENI, per germline. CDR3 length: 16 amino acids. In DNA, the CDR3 is TGTGCCAGCTCACCGGGACAGGGGAACTCTGGAAACACCATATATTTT. Translation gives CASSPGQGNSGNTIYF.

The V call is TRBV27, the J call TRBJ1-2, with 10 positions matching TRBD1. There are 13 residues in the CDR3. In germline, CDR1 is MNHEY, CDR2 SMNVEV (reference sequence). The V segment lost 5 bases and the J segment 5 bases; nucleotides outside the gene matches: 2. CDR3 protein: CASSPGQGYGYTF. CDR3 DNA: TGTGCCAGCAGTCCGGGACAGGGGTATGGCTACACCTTC.

This rearrangement joins TRBV5-1 to TRBJ2-1; TRBD2 matches 9 bases. CDR1 and CDR2 (germline): SGHRS, YFSETQ. J gave up 10 bases and V 2 bases, and 10 bases lay outside the gene matches. The CDR3 has 15 residues. CDR3 residues: CASSLTSGPDGEQFF. CDR3 DNA: TGCGCCAGCAGCTTAACTAGCGGGCCTGACGGGGAGCAGTTCTTC.

V and J are TRBV7-2 and TRBJ1-3, with 9 nucleotides matching TRBD1. Germline assignment: CDR1 SGHTA and CDR2 FQGNSA. The J segment lost 9 bases and the V segment lost 6 bases, leaving 9 bases of the junction unmatched. CDR3 length: 14 amino acids. The CDR3 region is CASSPGQGRSTIYF. CDR3 DNA: TGTGCCAGCAGTCCGGGACAGGGTAGGAGCACCATATATTTT.

This clone was detected only a few times. The chain employs TRBV12-3 or TRBV12-4 and TRBJ2-7; 7 positions agree with TRBD1. The junction had 1 base not matched to a gene; V was cut back by 1 base and J by 4 bases. The CDR3 contains 13 residues. The CDR3: CASSLGDRYEQYF. The CDR3 DNA sequence: TGTGCCAGCAGTTTAGGGGACAGATACGAGCAGTACTTC.

This clone was seen just once. The chain uses TRBV9 and TRBJ1-1; 9 bases are shared with TRBD1. Per germline, CDR1 SGDLS and CDR2 YYNGEE. Trimming cost V 3 bases and J 3 bases; bases outside gene matches: 9. CDR3 length: 16 residues. DNA for the CDR3: TGTGCCAGCAGCGGTCACAGGGGGCGCCCCGACACTGAAGCTTTCTTT. This translates into CASSGHRGRPDTEAFF.

The chain uses TRBV6-6 and TRBJ2-7, with TRBD1 matching over 9 bases. V lost 2 bases and J lost 5; bases outside the gene matches: 10. This CDR3 comprises 16 residues. CDR1 and CDR2 from the germline V gene are MNHNY and SVGAGI (reference sequence). This chain's CDR3 is CASSYGGTGGVHEQYF. CDR3 nucleotides: TGTGCCAGCAGTTACGGAGGAACAGGGGGCGTGCACGAGCAGTACTTC.

V is TRBV4-3 and J is TRBJ1-1; 7 nucleotides agree with TRBD1. The CDR3 spans 16 residues. J gave up 1 base and V 5 bases, and 10 bases lay outside the gene matches. Per germline, CDR1 LGHNA and CDR2 YSLEER. CDR3 DNA sequence: TGCGCCAGCAGCGACGACTTATACAGGGGGAACACTGAAGCTTTCTTT. Translation gives CASSDDLYRGNTEAFF.

The chain combines TRBV7-9 with TRBJ1-4, with D perhaps matching TRBD1 (5 bases). V was clipped by 1 base and J by 7 bases, with 22 bases between them. Germline V gene lookup returns CDR1 SEHNR and CDR2 FQNEAQ (reference sequence). The CDR3 spans 18 residues. CDR3 in DNA: TGTGCCAGCAGCTTAGAGGCGGGACCTACCAAGAGGACTGAAAAACTGTTTTTT. Protein: CASSLEAGPTKRTEKLFF.

The chain uses TRBV27 and TRBJ2-5, with 11 bases aligning to TRBD2. The germline CDR1 and CDR2 sequences are MNHEY and SMNVEV (reference sequence). This CDR3 is 15 amino acids long. The trim removed 6 bases at V and 5 bases at J, leaving 8 bases unmatched. The DNA of the CDR3 is TGTGCCAGCAGAGTAGCGGGGGGGAGGAGGGAGACCCAGTACTTC. Encoded protein: CASRVAGGRRETQYF.

The chain carries TRBV9 and TRBJ2-1, with D maybe TRBD1 (5 bases). The V gene's germline CDR1 is SGDLS and CDR2 YYNGEE. V lost 0 bases, J lost 6 bases, and 13 bases lay in between. The CDR3 contains 15 residues. The CDR3 region has the DNA TGTGCCAGCAGCGTAGCGTCAGGGAAAATCAATGAGCAGTTCTTC. This encodes CASSVASGKINEQFF.

The sample holds one count of this clone. This chain connects TRBV18 to TRBJ1-1, with 8 positions matching TRBD1. CDR3 length: 13 residues. V lost 5 bases, J lost 8 bases, and 7 bases stayed unmatched. The V gene's germline CDR1 is KGHSH and CDR2 LQKENI. CDR3 bases: TGTGCCAGCTCAACCGGACAGGGTAGCGAAGCTTTCTTT. It yields the protein CASSTGQGSEAFF.

The chain uses TRBV5-6 and TRBJ1-1, with 8 bases aligning to TRBD1. The trim removed 4 bases at V and 4 bases at J, leaving 3 bases unmatched. The CDR3 totals 13 residues. Germline CDR1 SGHDT, CDR2 YYEEEE. CDR3 region: CASSVTGGTEAFF. DNA of the CDR3: TGTGCCAGCAGCGTCACAGGGGGCACTGAAGCTTTCTTT.

The chain links TRBV6-2 or TRBV6-3 to TRBJ2-7, with D unresolved. Trimming left V 0 bases short and J 0 bases short, with 12 bases between. CDR1 and CDR2 (germline): MNHEY, SVGEGT. CDR3 length equals 16 residues. The CDR3 nucleotides are TGTGCCAGCAGTTACTCGATTGATAGGAGCTCCTACGAGCAGTACTTC. This translates into CASSYSIDRSSYEQYF.

V gene TRBV5-1 combines with J gene TRBJ2-3, with 8 bases fitting TRBD1. The germline V gene has CDR1 SGHRS and CDR2 YFSETQ. The CDR3 length is 18 residues. The V and J ends lost 0 bases and 0 bases, in that order; junction bases with no gene match: 9. CDR3 in DNA: TGCGCCAGCAGCTTGGCAGGACAGGGCCTTCCTAGCACAGATACGCAGTATTTT. Protein: CASSLAGQGLPSTDTQYF. The entire variable domain, with the rest obtained from reference TRBV5-1 and TRBJ2-3, is as follows: KAGVTQTPRYLIKTRGQQVTLSCSPISGHRSVSWYQQTPGQGLQFLFEYFSETQRNKGNFPGRFSGRQFSNSRSEMNVSTLELGDSALYLCASSLAGQGLPSTDTQYFGPGTRLTVL.

The chain joins TRBV18 to TRBJ2-5, with 10 bases that match TRBD1. Germline V lookup: CDR1 KGHSH, CDR2 LQKENI. CDR3 length: 14 residues. V dropped 4 bases and J dropped 5; count of bases not matched to a gene: 4. The CDR3 spells CASSLGTGEETQYF. The CDR3 nucleotides read TGTGCCAGCTCACTAGGGACAGGGGAGGAGACCCAGTACTTC.

This CDR3 reads CASSLQGDSYNSPLHF. CDR3 bases: TGTGCCAGCTCGTTGCAGGGGGACTCCTATAATTCACCCCTCCACTTT. The V gene is TRBV18, the J gene TRBJ1-6; 7 nucleotides align to TRBD1. Germline trimming cut 6 bases from V and 0 bases from J; bases unmatched to any gene: 5. The V gene's germline CDR1 is KGHSH and CDR2 LQKENI. The CDR3 covers 16 residues. Together with reference TRBV18 and TRBJ1-6, the CDR3 gives the full variable domain: NAGVMQNPRHLVRRRGQEARLRCSPMKGHSHVYWYRQLPEEGLKFMVYLQKENIIDESGMPKERFSAEFPKEGPSILRIQQVVRGDSAAYFCASSLQGDSYNSPLHFGNGTRLTVT.

The genes are TRBV7-2 and TRBJ2-6, with 10 bases identical to TRBD1. The germline V gene encodes CDR1 SGHTA and CDR2 FQGNSA. After removal of 6 bases from V and 1 base from J, the junction contained 12 bases not matched to a gene. The CDR3 has 19 residues. In DNA, the CDR3 is TGTGCCAGCAGTTACCGGGACAGGGGTAGCAGGTCTGGGGCCAACGTCCTGACTTTC. Protein product: CASSYRDRGSRSGANVLTF.